This T cell receptor beta chain derives from a study of early T cells in non-severe SARS-CoV-2 infection. Study context: Sequencing of bulk RNA from unsorted whole blood was done, without chain pairing.

As concerns this clonotype: Its antigen remains unidentified.

cDNA molecules, individually, were tagged with unique molecular identifiers. One entry per CDR3 protein results from TCRdb running MiXCR on the 5' RACE reads. Here the sample spans over 75,000 distinct CDR3 sequences, about 13% being singletons. Regarding the study as a whole: CD4 and private specificities were missed by VDJdb matching, which favored anti-spike CD8 responses.

The origin of this receptor is an adult who was a healthcare worker with PCR-confirmed SARS-CoV-2 infection or an uninfected control (not recorded which). The source material was whole blood.

CDR3 protein: CASSLGGPGTEAFF. The CDR3 DNA reads as TGCGCCAGCAGCTTAGGGGGGCCCGGCACTGAAGCTTTCTTT. The chain carries TRBV5-1 and TRBJ1-1; D perhaps matches TRBD1 (6 bases). Germline V CDR1 and CDR2: SGHRS, YFSETQ. The CDR3 is 14 residues long. Trimming pared 2 bases from V and 4 bases from J, leaving 12 bases between.